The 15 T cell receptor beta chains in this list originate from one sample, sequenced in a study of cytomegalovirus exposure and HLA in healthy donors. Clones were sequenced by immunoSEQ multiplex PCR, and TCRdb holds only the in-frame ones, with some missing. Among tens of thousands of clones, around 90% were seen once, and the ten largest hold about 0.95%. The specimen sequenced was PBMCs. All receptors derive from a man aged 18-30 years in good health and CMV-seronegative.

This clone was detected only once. The CDR3 region has the DNA TGTGCCAGCAGTGTTCTGGGACAGGGGATCGCAGATACGCAGTATTTT. Translating it yields CASSVLGQGIADTQYF. The chain has TRBV9 and TRBJ2-3; 10 bases are shared with TRBD1. This CDR3 comprises 16 residues. J gave up 4 bases and V 5 bases, and 10 bases lay outside the gene matches. In germline, CDR1 is SGDLS, CDR2 YYNGEE.

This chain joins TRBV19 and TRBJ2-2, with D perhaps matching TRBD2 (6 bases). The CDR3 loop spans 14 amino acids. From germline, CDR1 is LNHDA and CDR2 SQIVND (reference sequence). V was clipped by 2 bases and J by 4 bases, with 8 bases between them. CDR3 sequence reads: CASSISGGTGELFF. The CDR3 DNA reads TGTGCCAGTAGTATATCCGGGGGCACCGGGGAGCTGTTTTTT.

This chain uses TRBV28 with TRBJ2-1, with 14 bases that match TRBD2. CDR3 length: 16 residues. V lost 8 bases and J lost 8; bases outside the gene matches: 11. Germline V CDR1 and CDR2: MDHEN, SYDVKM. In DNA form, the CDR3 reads TGTGCCAGCCGGGGACTAGCGGGAGTGATGGGCGATGAGCAGTTCTTC. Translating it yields CASRGLAGVMGDEQFF.

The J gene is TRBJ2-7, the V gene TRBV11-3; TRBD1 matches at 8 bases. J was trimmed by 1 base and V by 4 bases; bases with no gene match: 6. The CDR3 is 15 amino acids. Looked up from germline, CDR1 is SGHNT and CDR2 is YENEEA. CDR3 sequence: CASSSGQGKSYEQYF. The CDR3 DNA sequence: TGTGCCAGCAGCTCCGGACAGGGAAAGTCCTACGAGCAGTACTTC. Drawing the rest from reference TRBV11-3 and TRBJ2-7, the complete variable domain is EAGVVQSPRYKIIEKKQPVAFWCNPISGHNTLYWYLQNLGQGPELLIRYENEEAVDDSQLPKDRFSAERLKGVDSTLKIQPAELGDSAVYLCASSSGQGKSYEQYFGPGTRLTVT.

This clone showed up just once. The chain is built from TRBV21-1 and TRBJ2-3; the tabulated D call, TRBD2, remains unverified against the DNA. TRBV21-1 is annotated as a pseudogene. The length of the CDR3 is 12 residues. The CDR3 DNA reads TGTGCCAGCAGCACCTTCACAGATACGCAGTATTTT. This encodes CASSTFTDTQYF.

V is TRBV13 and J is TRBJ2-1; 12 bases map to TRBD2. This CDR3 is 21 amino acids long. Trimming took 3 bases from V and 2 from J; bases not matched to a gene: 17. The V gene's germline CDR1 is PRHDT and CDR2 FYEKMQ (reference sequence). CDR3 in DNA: TGTGCCAGCAGCTTTCTACCTCCGGGACTAGCGGGCCGCTTAACCTACAATGAGCAGTTCTTC. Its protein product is CASSFLPPGLAGRLTYNEQFF.

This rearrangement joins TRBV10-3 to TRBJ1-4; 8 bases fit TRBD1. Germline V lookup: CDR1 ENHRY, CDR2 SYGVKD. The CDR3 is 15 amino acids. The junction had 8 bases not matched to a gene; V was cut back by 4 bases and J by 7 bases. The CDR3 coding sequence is TGTGCCATCAGTGCTACGGGACAGGAGGGTGAAAAACTGTTTTTT. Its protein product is CAISATGQEGEKLFF.

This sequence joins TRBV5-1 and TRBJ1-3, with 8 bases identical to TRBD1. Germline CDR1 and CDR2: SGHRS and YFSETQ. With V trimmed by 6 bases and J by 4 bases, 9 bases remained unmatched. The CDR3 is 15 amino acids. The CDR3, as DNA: TGCGCCAGCACCAAGACAGGGGAGCCCGGAAACACCATATATTTT. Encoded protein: CASTKTGEPGNTIYF.

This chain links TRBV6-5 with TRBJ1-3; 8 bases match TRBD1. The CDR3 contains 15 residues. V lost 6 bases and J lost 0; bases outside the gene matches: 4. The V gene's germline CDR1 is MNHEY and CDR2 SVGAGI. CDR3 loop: CASSPRGLSGNTIYF. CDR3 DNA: TGTGCCAGCAGCCCCAGGGGGCTCTCTGGAAACACCATATATTTT.

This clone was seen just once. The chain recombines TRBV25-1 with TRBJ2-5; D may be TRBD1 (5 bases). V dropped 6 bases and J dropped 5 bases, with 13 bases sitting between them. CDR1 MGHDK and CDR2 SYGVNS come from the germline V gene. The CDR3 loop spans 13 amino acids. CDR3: CASRKQATETQYF. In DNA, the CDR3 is TGTGCCAGCAGAAAACAGGCTACGGAGACCCAGTACTTC.

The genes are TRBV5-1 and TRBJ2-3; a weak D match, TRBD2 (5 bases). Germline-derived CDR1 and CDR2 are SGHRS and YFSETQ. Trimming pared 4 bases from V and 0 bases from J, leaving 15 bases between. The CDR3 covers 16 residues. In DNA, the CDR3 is TGCGCCAGCAGCCCTTTGGGCGGGTCTAGCACAGATACGCAGTATTTT. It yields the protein CASSPLGGSSTDTQYF. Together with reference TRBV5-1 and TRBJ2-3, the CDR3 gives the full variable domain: KAGVTQTPRYLIKTRGQQVTLSCSPISGHRSVSWYQQTPGQGLQFLFEYFSETQRNKGNFPGRFSGRQFSNSRSEMNVSTLELGDSALYLCASSPLGGSSTDTQYFGPGTRLTVL.

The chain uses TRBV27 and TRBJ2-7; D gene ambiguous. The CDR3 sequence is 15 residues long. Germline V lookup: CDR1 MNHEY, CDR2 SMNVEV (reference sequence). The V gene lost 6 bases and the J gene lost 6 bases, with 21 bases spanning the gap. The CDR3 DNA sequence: TGTGCCAGCAGCCGATACTCTGGGCGTGACGGCGAGCAGTACTTC. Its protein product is CASSRYSGRDGEQYF.

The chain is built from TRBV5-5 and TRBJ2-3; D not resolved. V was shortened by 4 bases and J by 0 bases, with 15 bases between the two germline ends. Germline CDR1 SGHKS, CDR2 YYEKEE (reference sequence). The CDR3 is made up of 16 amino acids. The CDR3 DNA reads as TGTGCCAGCAGCCCCCGGTCAGGCACTAGCACAGATACGCAGTATTTT. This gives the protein CASSPRSGTSTDTQYF.

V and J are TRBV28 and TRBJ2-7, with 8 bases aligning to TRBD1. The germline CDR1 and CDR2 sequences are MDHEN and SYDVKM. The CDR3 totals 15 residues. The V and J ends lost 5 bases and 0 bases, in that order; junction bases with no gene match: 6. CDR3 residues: CASSMDRVLSYEQYF. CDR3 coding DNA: TGTGCCAGCAGTATGGACAGGGTCCTCTCCTACGAGCAGTACTTC. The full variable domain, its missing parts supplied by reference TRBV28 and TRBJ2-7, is DVKVTQSSRYLVKRTGEKVFLECVQDMDHENMFWYRQDPGLGLRLIYFSYDVKMKEKGDIPEGYSVSREKKERFSLILESASTNQTSMYLCASSMDRVLSYEQYFGPGTRLTVT.

The chain's CDR3 is CASREGAEETQYF. The CDR3, as DNA: TGTGCCAGCAGGGAGGGGGCGGAAGAGACCCAGTACTTC. This chain connects TRBV28 to TRBJ2-5; possible D gene TRBD1, 7 bases. The CDR3 runs to 13 residues. The ends were cut back, 6 bases at V and 3 bases at J, with 11 bases in the middle. Germline assignment: CDR1 MDHEN and CDR2 SYDVKM.